This T cell receptor beta chain was recovered during a study of post-analysis software for immune sequencing data. Study-wide background: The patients showed relapsing-remitting, secondary progressive and progressive-relapsing multiple sclerosis courses.

Tagging with unique molecular identifiers was a feature of the TCR beta cDNA libraries. TCRdb called the PCR reads again in MiXCR, with one record for every CDR3 protein. Counted here are some 800,000 distinct CDR3 sequences, roughly 46% occurring once; the ten biggest clones make up roughly 4.5%. V was clipped by 5 bases and J by 1 base; unmatched bases: 10. CDR1 SEHNR and CDR2 FQNEAQ come from the germline V gene (reference sequence). CDR3 length equals 17 residues. A word on this clonotype: Its antigen remains unidentified.

Study results and limitations: For normalized Chao1 diversity, multiple sclerosis patients scored significantly lower than controls did. Among 5 or 6 TRBV segments more frequent in patients than controls were TRBV5-6, TRBV5-1 and TRBV20-1.

The TCR was taken from a girl under 18 with multiple sclerosis. V usage is TRBV7-9 and J usage is TRBJ2-3; 9 nucleotides line up with TRBD2. Input material: blood. For the CDR3, the DNA is TGTGCCAGCAGCATGGCGGCGGCTAGCGGGGGCACAGATACGCAGTATTTT. Translation gives CASSMAAASGGTDTQYF.